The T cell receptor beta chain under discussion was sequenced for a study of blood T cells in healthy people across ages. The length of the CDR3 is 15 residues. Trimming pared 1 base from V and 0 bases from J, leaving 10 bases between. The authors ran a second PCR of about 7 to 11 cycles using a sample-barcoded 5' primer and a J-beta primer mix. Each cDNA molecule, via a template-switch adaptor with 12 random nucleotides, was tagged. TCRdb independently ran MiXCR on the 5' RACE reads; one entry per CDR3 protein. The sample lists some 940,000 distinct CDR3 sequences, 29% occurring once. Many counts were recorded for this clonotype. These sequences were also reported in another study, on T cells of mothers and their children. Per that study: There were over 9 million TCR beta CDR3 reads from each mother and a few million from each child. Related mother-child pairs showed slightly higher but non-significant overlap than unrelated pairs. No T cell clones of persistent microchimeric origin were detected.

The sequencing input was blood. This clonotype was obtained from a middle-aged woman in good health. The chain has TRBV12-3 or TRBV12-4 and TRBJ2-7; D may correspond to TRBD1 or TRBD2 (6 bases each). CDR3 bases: TGTGCCAGCAGTTTAGGGGGGGCCGCCTCCTACGAGCAGTACTTC. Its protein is CASSLGGAASYEQYF.